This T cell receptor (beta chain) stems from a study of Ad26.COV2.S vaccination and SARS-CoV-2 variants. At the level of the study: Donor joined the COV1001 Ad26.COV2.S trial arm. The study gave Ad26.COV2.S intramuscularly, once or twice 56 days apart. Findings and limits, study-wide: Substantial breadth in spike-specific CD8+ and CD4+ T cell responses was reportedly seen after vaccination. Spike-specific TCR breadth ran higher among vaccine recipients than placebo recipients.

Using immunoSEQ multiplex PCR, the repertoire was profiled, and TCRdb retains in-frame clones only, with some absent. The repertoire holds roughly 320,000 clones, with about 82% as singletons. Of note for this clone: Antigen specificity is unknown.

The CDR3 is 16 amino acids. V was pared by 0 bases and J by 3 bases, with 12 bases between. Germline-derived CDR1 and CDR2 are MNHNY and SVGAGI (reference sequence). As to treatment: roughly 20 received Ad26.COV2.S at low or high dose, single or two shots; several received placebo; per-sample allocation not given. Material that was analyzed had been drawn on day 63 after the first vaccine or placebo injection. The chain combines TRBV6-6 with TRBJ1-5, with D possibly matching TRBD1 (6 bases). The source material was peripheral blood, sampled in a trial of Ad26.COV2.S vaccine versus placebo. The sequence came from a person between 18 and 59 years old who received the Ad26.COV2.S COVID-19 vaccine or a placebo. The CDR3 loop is CASSYSNGGNNQPQHF. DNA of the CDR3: TGTGCCAGCAGTTACTCGAACGGGGGCAACAATCAGCCCCAGCATTTT.